The T cell receptor beta chain described here comes from a study of T-cell memory formation after mild COVID-19. Study-wide points: CD4+ bias marked clones expanding day 15 to 37, unlike balanced contracting clones. Pre-infection memory carried some responding clones, suggesting that cross-reactive memory joined.

The V and J ends lost 3 bases and 5 bases, in that order; junction bases with no gene match: 9. This CDR3 has 15 amino acids. Germline assignment: CDR1 SEHNR and CDR2 FQNEAQ (reference sequence). This clonotype was counted between two and nine times. Its specificity is unknown. TCRdb called the 5' RACE reads again in MiXCR, with one record for every CDR3 protein. Seen here are a few hundred thousand distinct CDR3 sequences, 15% to 20% observed once, and the top ten hold about a fifth. This TCR came from a man between 18 and 35 years old who had mild COVID-19 (a few samples of this study predate the infection). Cell type and time point are not known. The chain joins TRBV7-9 to TRBJ2-5; 7 positions match TRBD2. What was sequenced was PBMCs or a T cell subset sorted from them (not recorded which). CDR3 in DNA: TGTGCCAGCAGCTTCTACAGACTAGCCGGGGAGACCCAGTACTTC. Translated, it gives CASSFYRLAGETQYF.